This T cell receptor beta chain derives from a study of control samples from healthy donors and cancer patients. From germline, CDR1 is MNHNS and CDR2 SASEGT. The ends were cut back, 0 bases at V and 5 bases at J, with 2 bases in the middle. The CDR3 covers 13 residues. This clone has more than one count but fewer than ten. Assay used: immunoSEQ multiplex PCR; TCRdb lists only in-frame clones, some missing. The sample lists about 160,000 clones, around 96% occurring once. V and J are TRBV6-1 and TRBJ1-6, with unresolved D. This receptor was taken from a woman aged 25 to 39 in good health. Sequencing used blood. The CDR3 reads CASSEADNSPLHF. The CDR3, as DNA: TGTGCCAGCAGTGAAGCGGATAATTCACCCCTCCACTTT.